The rows below give T cell receptor beta chains drawn from one sample of a study of cytomegalovirus exposure and HLA in healthy donors. Here immunoSEQ multiplex PCR was the method, and the copy in TCRdb shows in-frame clones only, minus some. The table includes about 180,000 clones, around 80% detected once. The sequenced sample was PBMCs. The receptors derive from a woman in her thirties in good health and CMV-seronegative. Each CDR3 is given with its conserved first and last residue. A D gene is named only where the DNA matches it firmly. A row's size may be missing; if present it is once, few, many or a size class.

clone_size d_call j_call v_call cdr3_length cdr3_aa cdr3_nt
NA NA TRBJ2-2 TRBV11-2 15 CASSLAAANTGELFF TGTGCCAGCAGCTTAGCAGCGGCGAACACCGGGGAGCTGTTTTTT
few TRBD1 TRBJ2-5 TRBV28 16 CASSSSTGGGWETQYF TGTGCCAGCAGTTCCTCGACAGGGGGCGGGTGGGAGACCCAGTACTTC
few TRBD2 TRBJ2-7 TRBV14 18 CASSPFPGGTRKTYEQYF TGTGCCAGCAGCCCCTTCCCCGGGGGGACTAGAAAAACCTACGAGCAGTACTTC
NA TRBD2 TRBJ2-5 TRBV4-3 16 CASSLGFSGSGETQYF TGCGCCAGCAGCCTTGGGTTTAGCGGGAGTGGGGAGACCCAGTACTTC
NA TRBD2 TRBJ2-7 TRBV28 14 CASRTGGTGHEQYF TGTGCCAGCAGGACGGGGGGTACGGGGCACGAGCAGTACTTC
NA NA TRBJ2-7 TRBV7-9 15 CASSLLGVRVEEQYF TGTGCCAGCAGCTTACTCGGGGTCCGGGTTGAAGAGCAGTACTTC
NA TRBD1 TRBJ2-7 TRBV5-4 14 CASSAGTGDHEQYF TGTGCCAGCAGCGCCGGGACAGGTGATCACGAGCAGTACTTC
NA TRBD2 TRBJ2-5 TRBV6-6 15 CASSYSLAGQETQYF TGTGCCAGCAGTTACTCGCTAGCGGGGCAAGAGACCCAGTACTTC
NA TRBD2 TRBJ2-7 TRBV5-4 15 CASSLKREARDEQYF TGTGCCAGCAGCCTTAAGCGGGAGGCGCGGGACGAGCAGTACTTC
NA NA TRBJ1-1 TRBV27 13 CASSLARDTEAFF TGTGCCAGCAGTTTGGCCAGGGACACTGAAGCTTTCTTT
NA NA TRBJ2-1 TRBV4-3 14 CASSQGGSNNEQFF TGCGCCAGCAGCCAAGGAGGGAGCAACAATGAGCAGTTCTTC
NA NA TRBJ2-2 TRBV14 15 CASSQRQARNGELFF TGTGCCAGCAGTCAACGACAGGCTAGGAACGGGGAGCTGTTTTTT
NA TRBD1 TRBJ1-4 TRBV28 16 CASSTESGQGSEKLFF TGTGCCAGCAGTACGGAATCGGGACAGGGAAGTGAAAAACTGTTTTTT
NA NA TRBJ1-1 TRBV28 14 CASSLRQFGTEAFF TGTGCCAGCAGTTTAAGACAGTTCGGCACTGAAGCTTTCTTT
NA NA TRBJ2-5 TRBV28 11 CASRWEETQYF TGTGCCAGCCGATGGGAGGAGACCCAGTACTTC
NA NA TRBJ2-7 TRBV4-3 15 CASSRIGDRRYEQYF TGCGCCAGCAGCCGAATAGGTGACCGGAGATACGAGCAGTACTTC
NA TRBD1 TRBJ2-7 TRBV7-9 14 CASSTRQGVYEQYF TGTGCCAGCAGCACTCGACAGGGGGTCTACGAGCAGTACTTC
NA NA TRBJ2-5 TRBV19 13 CASSLQGLETQYF TGTGCCAGTAGTCTCCAGGGTCTAGAGACCCAGTACTTC
NA NA TRBJ2-6 TRBV5-4 14 CASGNKAGANGLTF TGTGCCAGCGGTAACAAGGCTGGGGCCAACGGCCTGACTTTC
NA TRBD2 TRBJ2-7 TRBV7-3 14 CASSLGGDLGEQYF TGTGCCAGCAGCTTAGGGGGGGACCTCGGCGAGCAGTACTTC
few TRBD1 TRBJ1-5 TRBV7-2 14 CASSPGQGNRPQHF TGTGCCAGCAGCCCGGGACAGGGCAATAGGCCCCAGCATTTT
NA NA TRBJ2-2 TRBV9 14 CASSAGQNTGELFF TGTGCCAGCAGCGCCGGACAGAACACCGGGGAGCTGTTTTTT
NA NA TRBJ2-3 TRBV19 15 CASSSGGPRTDTQYF TGTGCCAGTAGTTCAGGGGGGCCGCGCACAGATACGCAGTATTTT
NA TRBD1 TRBJ1-1 TRBV27 15 CASSLSSGGGTEAFF TGTGCCAGCAGTTTAAGTTCAGGGGGCGGCACTGAAGCTTTCTTT
NA TRBD1 TRBJ1-3 TRBV28 18 CASSPRDSKRTRGNTIYF TGTGCCAGCAGTCCACGGGACAGCAAGAGAACGAGAGGAAACACCATATATTTT
NA NA TRBJ2-7 TRBV7-9 12 CASSLDRDEQYF TGTGCCAGCAGCTTAGACAGGGACGAGCAGTACTTC
NA NA TRBJ2-5 TRBV30 14 CAWSTGAFQETQYF TGTGCCTGGAGTACAGGAGCATTTCAAGAGACCCAGTACTTC
NA TRBD1 TRBJ2-7 TRBV28 15 CASSTTGGRSYEQYF TGTGCCAGCAGTACGACAGGGGGCCGGTCCTACGAGCAGTACTTC
NA TRBD1 TRBJ2-1 TRBV5-6 16 CASSWGQGAAYNEQFF TGTGCCAGCAGCTGGGGACAGGGGGCCGCCTACAATGAGCAGTTCTTC
NA NA TRBJ1-1 TRBV5-1 15 CASSLAFWGGTEAFF TGCGCCAGCAGCTTGGCCTTTTGGGGAGGCACTGAAGCTTTCTTT
once TRBD1 TRBJ2-2 TRBV15 18 CATSPPTDRTLYTGELFF TGTGCCACCAGCCCACCAACGGACAGGACTTTATACACCGGGGAGCTGTTTTTT
NA TRBD1 TRBJ2-7 TRBV19 14 CASSRDRGTYEQYF TGTGCCAGTAGCCGGGACAGGGGTACCTACGAGCAGTACTTC
few NA TRBJ1-1 TRBV7-3 12 CASSAQTRRCLF TGTGCCAGCAGCGCGCAGACAAGGCGTTGCCTGTTT
NA TRBD1 TRBJ1-5 TRBV5-6 14 CASSLAGGRQPQHF TGTGCCAGCAGCTTGGCAGGGGGGAGACAGCCCCAGCATTTT
NA NA TRBJ1-5 TRBV2 14 CASSESSGNQPQHF TGTGCCAGCAGTGAGAGTTCGGGAAATCAGCCCCAGCATTTT
NA TRBD1 TRBJ1-1 TRBV5-1 12 CASSFDRGEAFF TGCGCCAGCAGCTTTGACAGGGGAGAAGCTTTCTTT
NA TRBD1 TRBJ1-2 TRBV27 13 CASSTRQGRGYTF TGTGCCAGCAGTACACGACAGGGGAGAGGCTACACCTTC
NA NA TRBJ2-7 TRBV5-1 13 CASSLGEPYEQYF TGCGCCAGCAGCTTGGGAGAACCCTACGAGCAGTACTTC
NA NA TRBJ1-6 TRBV6-6 16 CASSFPPGRVDSPLHF TGTGCCAGCAGTTTCCCCCCGGGAAGGGTAGATTCACCCCTCCACTTT
once NA TRBJ2-7 TRBV5-4 15 CASSLKSTQLYEQYF TGTGCCAGCAGCTTGAAGTCTACCCAACTCTACGAGCAGTACTTC
NA NA TRBJ2-5 TRBV29-1 18 CSVDPGRGRVGGAETQYF TGCAGCGTTGACCCAGGGCGTGGTCGGGTAGGTGGCGCAGAGACCCAGTACTTC
NA NA TRBJ2-4 TRBV21-1 13 CASTGTGKNSQYF TGTGCCAGCACGGGGACAGGGAAGAACAGTCAGTACTTC
NA TRBD1 TRBJ2-5 TRBV7-6 14 CASSWTGGVETQYF TGTGCCAGCAGCTGGACAGGGGGAGTGGAGACCCAGTACTTC
NA NA TRBJ2-7 TRBV7-9 15 CASSSPETKNYEQYF TGTGCCAGCAGCTCACCAGAGACAAAAAACTACGAGCAGTACTTC
few TRBD1 TRBJ1-1 TRBV7-9 14 CASSFGQGRSEAFF TGTGCCAGCAGCTTCGGACAGGGCAGGTCTGAAGCTTTCTTT
NA NA TRBJ2-5 TRBV19 14 CASRNLDGMGTQYF TGTGCCAGTAGAAACTTGGACGGGATGGGGACCCAGTACTTC
NA TRBD2 TRBJ2-2 TRBV27 16 CASASTSGLATGELFF TGTGCCAGCGCTTCGACTAGCGGGTTGGCCACCGGGGAGCTGTTTTTT
NA NA TRBJ2-7 TRBV6-6 12 CASSLRPYEQYF TGTGCCAGCAGTTTGCGGCCCTACGAGCAGTACTTC
NA NA TRBJ2-7 TRBV5-6 12 CASSSRHYEQYF TGTGCCAGCAGCAGTCGACACTACGAGCAGTACTTC
NA TRBD1 TRBJ1-2 TRBV6-5 13 CASRLGQAYGYTF TGTGCCAGCAGACTGGGACAGGCGTATGGCTACACCTTC
few TRBD1 TRBJ2-7 TRBV7-2 15 CASSSAGQGATEQYF TGTGCCAGCAGCTCCGCCGGACAGGGGGCTACCGAGCAGTACTTC
NA TRBD1 TRBJ2-7 TRBV28 14 CASSSEDRFDEQYF TGTGCCAGCAGTTCGGAGGACAGGTTCGACGAGCAGTACTTC
NA TRBD1 TRBJ2-7 TRBV30 13 CAWNRGSSYEQYF TGTGCCTGGAACAGGGGAAGCTCCTACGAGCAGTACTTC
NA TRBD1 TRBJ1-2 TRBV15 17 CATSRGKQGEVAYGYTF TGTGCCACCAGCAGAGGCAAACAGGGGGAGGTGGCCTATGGCTACACCTTC
NA NA TRBJ2-2 TRBV11-2 14 CASSFVRRYGELFF TGTGCCAGCAGCTTTGTGAGGCGTTATGGGGAGCTGTTTTTT
NA NA TRBJ1-1 TRBV6-5 13 CASMLTPNTEAFF TGTGCCAGCATGCTAACCCCTAACACTGAAGCTTTCTTT
NA TRBD1 TRBJ2-7 TRBV7-9 15 CSSSLRRQGADEQYF TGTTCCAGCAGCTTAAGGAGGCAGGGGGCTGACGAGCAGTACTTC